The clone carrying this T cell receptor beta chain was seen a handful of times. Its antigen is currently unknown. This sample was included in a study of response to subunit inactivated influenza vaccine. TCRdb re-called the RT-PCR reads with MiXCR, one entry per CDR3 protein. The sample contains about 240,000 distinct CDR3 sequences, more than 9% of which appear only once. Study-wide results and caveats: The authors suggested that few new T cells are recruited per seasonal influenza vaccination.

V lost 5 bases to trimming and J lost 0 bases, with 14 bases between them. This CDR3 has 15 residues. The germline V gene has CDR1 SGHTA and CDR2 FQGNSA. The sample consisted of non-naive T cells sorted from PBMCs, taken 14 to 15 days before vaccination. This clonotype originated in a man aged 50 to 59 who received an inactivated influenza vaccine. The genes are TRBV7-2 and TRBJ2-7, with unresolved D. The CDR3 is CASSPTGSSSYEQYF. Written as DNA, the CDR3 is TGTGCCAGCAGCCCCACCGGGTCAAGCTCCTACGAGCAGTACTTC.